This T cell receptor (beta chain) is drawn from a study of shared clonotypes between healthy human individuals. Study-wide points: Only a few donors were included, so the genetic and exposure-history diversity represented was limited. Among non-shared clonotypes, generation probabilities were lower than among those shared by all four donors. A generally larger estimated richness was seen in naive subsets than in memory subsets.

Of note for this clone: The antigen remains undetermined. Other DNA sequences in this specimen translate into the identical CDR3.

Here immunoSEQ multiplex PCR was the method, and the copy in TCRdb shows in-frame clones only, minus some. The table has a few million clones, almost 96% seen once. Sequenced sample: naive CD4+ T cells sorted from blood. Described subset: CD45RA+ positively selected. The TCR was taken from a man younger than 30 in good health.

For the CDR3, the DNA is TGCGCCAGCAGCCAAGATAGGGGGACTGAAGCTTTCTTT. It translates to CASSQDRGTEAFF. The chain carries TRBV4-3 and TRBJ1-1, with TRBD1 as a possible D gene (6 bases). CDR1 and CDR2 (germline): LGHNA, YSLEER. V lost 0 bases, J lost 5 bases, and 7 bases lay in between. The CDR3 has 13 amino acids.